A single sample is the source of the 23 T cell receptor beta chains below, sequenced in a study of T cell responses to AZD1222 COVID-19 vaccine. TCRdb keeps only in-frame clones here, not all; method: immunoSEQ multiplex PCR. The table has 100,000 to 150,000 clones, 80% to 90% seen once. Sequencing used peripheral blood, obtained on day 0 of AZD1222 vaccination. The receptors come from an adult in good health.

The rearrangement links TRBV5-1 to TRBJ1-4; 8 bases line up with TRBD1. This CDR3 region has 13 residues. V gave up 4 bases and J gave up 7 bases; unmatched junction bases: 3. Germline V lookup: CDR1 SGHRS, CDR2 YFSETQ. The CDR3 DNA is TGCGCCAGCAGCGCACAGGGGGGTGAAAAACTGTTTTTT. Protein: CASSAQGGEKLFF.

The chain combines TRBV19 with TRBJ2-3; 12 positions match TRBD2. Trimming cost V 1 base and J 4 bases; bases outside gene matches: 6. The germline CDR1 and CDR2 sequences are LNHDA and SQIVND (reference sequence). The CDR3 contains 17 residues. The CDR3 loop reads CASSIGRLAGVADTQYF. The CDR3 nucleotides are TGTGCCAGTAGTATAGGCCGACTAGCGGGAGTCGCAGATACGCAGTATTTT.

The chain combines TRBV19 with TRBJ1-5; D call uncertain. Trimming removed 5 bases at V and 6 bases at J, with 14 bases between. The CDR3 loop spans 14 amino acids. CDR1 is LNHDA, CDR2 SQIVND, per germline (reference sequence). This chain's CDR3 is CASSFNSDGQPQHF. The CDR3 DNA reads TGTGCCAGTAGTTTCAATTCGGACGGTCAGCCCCAGCATTTT.

V and J are TRBV11-3 and TRBJ1-1; 7 bases are a match to TRBD1. The germline V gene has CDR1 SGHNT and CDR2 YENEEA. This CDR3 spans 13 amino acids. The trim removed 7 bases at V and 2 bases at J, leaving 4 bases unmatched. The CDR3, as DNA: TGTGCCAGCAACTGGGACAGCAACACTGAAGCTTTCTTT. Encoded protein: CASNWDSNTEAFF.

This rearrangement joins TRBV29-1 to TRBJ1-1; a possible D gene is TRBD1 (5 bases). This CDR3 comprises 12 residues. The V gene's germline CDR1 is SQVTM and CDR2 ANQGSEA. V lost 8 bases to trimming and J lost 7 bases, with 17 bases between them. The CDR3 region has the DNA TGCAGCCCCACCCAAACCGGGGGTGAAGCTTTCTTT. Translating gives CSPTQTGGEAFF.

The gene calls are TRBV29-1 and TRBJ2-3, with 11 bases lining up with TRBD2. This CDR3 is built from 14 residues. Per germline, CDR1 SQVTM and CDR2 ANQGSEA. The V segment lost 3 bases and the J segment 4 bases; nucleotides outside the gene matches: 3. The CDR3 reads CSVDSGRAPDTQYF. CDR3 nucleotide sequence: TGCAGCGTTGATAGCGGGAGGGCCCCAGATACGCAGTATTTT.

The CDR3 loop reads CASSFNRANSPLHF. For the CDR3, the DNA is TGTGCCAGCAGTTTCAACAGGGCTAATTCACCCCTCCACTTT. The chain has TRBV28 and TRBJ1-6, with a possible D match to TRBD1 (6 bases). The CDR3 has 14 amino acids. From germline, CDR1 is MDHEN and CDR2 SYDVKM. The V end lost 3 bases, the J end lost 6 bases, and 9 bases lay between the germline ends.

V and J are TRBV5-4 and TRBJ2-5; 8 positions agree with TRBD2. V was pared by 4 bases and J by 4 bases, with 12 bases of the junction left unmatched. Germline V gene sequence: CDR1 SGHNT, CDR2 YYREEE (reference sequence). This CDR3 comprises 16 residues. The CDR3 loop reads CASSPGGRGAAETQYF. CDR3 bases: TGTGCCAGCAGCCCCGGGGGGCGGGGGGCCGCAGAGACCCAGTACTTC.

The chain recombines TRBV7-2 with TRBJ2-1; D is perhaps TRBD2 (7 bases). CDR3 size: 15 residues. Germline values: CDR1 SGHTA, CDR2 FQGNSA. V was trimmed by 1 base and J by 5 bases, leaving 12 bases between them. The CDR3 sequence: CASSLVAGADNEQFF. CDR3 in DNA: TGTGCCAGCAGCTTAGTTGCGGGGGCGGACAATGAGCAGTTCTTC.

This rearrangement joins TRBV4-3 to TRBJ1-4; D possibly corresponds to TRBD1 (6 bases). Germline V CDR1 and CDR2: LGHNA, YSLEER. CDR3 size: 16 residues. Trimming removed 4 bases at V and 7 bases at J, with 19 bases between. The CDR3 DNA reads as TGCGCCAGCAGCCTCTTGTGGGGAGGGGGAGGTGAAAAACTGTTTTTT. Protein: CASSLLWGGGGEKLFF.

The V and J genes are TRBV6-1 and TRBJ1-1, with a weak D call TRBD1 (5 bases). In germline, CDR1 is MNHNS, CDR2 SASEGT. Trimming pared 3 bases from V and 11 bases from J, leaving 19 bases between. The CDR3 runs to 14 residues. In DNA, the CDR3 is TGTGCCAGCAGTGAGGGGGACTTTTTATTGGGGGCTTTCTTT. It encodes CASSEGDFLLGAFF.

This rearrangement joins TRBV11-3 to TRBJ2-7, with D possibly being TRBD1 or TRBD2 (6 bases each). The germline gives CDR1 SGHNT, CDR2 YENEEA. This CDR3 has 16 amino acids. Trimming took off 1 base at V and 5 bases at J, with 18 bases between the two ends. CDR3 loop: CASSLGGVNGGHEQYF. CDR3 nucleotides: TGTGCCAGCAGCTTAGGCGGCGTTAACGGGGGCCACGAGCAGTACTTC.

This chain links TRBV19 with TRBJ1-2, with D unclear. The V end was cut by 4 bases, the J end by 2 bases, with 11 bases between. From germline, CDR1 is LNHDA and CDR2 SQIVND (reference sequence). The CDR3 sequence is 14 residues long. In nucleotides, the CDR3 is TGTGCCAGTAGTACCGTGACGGACAACTATGGCTACACCTTC. Residues: CASSTVTDNYGYTF.

The CDR3 DNA reads as TGCGCCAGCAGCTTTATGGGCAGAGGGACTAATGAAAAACTGTTTTTT. Translated, it gives CASSFMGRGTNEKLFF. The gene calls are TRBV5-1 and TRBJ1-4; D is undetermined. The ends were cut back, 2 bases at V and 2 bases at J, with 13 bases in the middle. The CDR3 totals 16 residues. Germline-derived CDR1 and CDR2 are SGHRS and YFSETQ.

This clone came up a few times. The chain uses TRBV27 and TRBJ2-2; tentatively, D is TRBD2 (5 bases). Deletions cut 5 bases from V and 4 bases from J, with 14 bases between. The CDR3 runs to 15 residues. Germline assignment: CDR1 MNHEY and CDR2 SMNVEV (reference sequence). The CDR3, as DNA: TGTGCCAGCAGTCTCCTTCAGAGCGGCACCGGGGAGCTGTTTTTT. Translated, it gives CASSLLQSGTGELFF.

The chain joins TRBV4-1 to TRBJ1-2; D is unresolved. The CDR3 covers 18 residues. Trimming removed 0 bases at V and 0 bases at J, with 17 bases between. Germline V gene sequence: CDR1 MGHRA, CDR2 YSYEKL. The CDR3 region is CASSQDLGLRRANYGYTF. Written as DNA, the CDR3 is TGCGCCAGCAGCCAAGATTTGGGCCTCCGGCGGGCTAACTATGGCTACACCTTC.

This clone has a handful of counts. The V and J genes are TRBV7-9 and TRBJ2-7; TRBD1 aligns across 7 bases. Trimming took 0 bases from V and 1 from J; bases not matched to a gene: 3. CDR1 and CDR2 (germline): SEHNR, FQNEAQ (reference sequence). The CDR3 totals 15 residues. CDR3: CASSLAGQISYEQYF. DNA of the CDR3: TGTGCCAGCAGCTTAGCGGGACAGATATCCTACGAGCAGTACTTC.

V is TRBV27 and J is TRBJ1-5, with 7 bases lining up with TRBD1. The CDR3 is 13 residues long. The ends lost 5 bases at V and 6 bases at J; junction bases unmatched: 4. Germline V CDR1 and CDR2: MNHEY, SMNVEV (reference sequence). CDR3 sequence: CASSIQGGQPQHF. For the CDR3, the DNA is TGTGCCAGCAGTATTCAGGGGGGTCAGCCCCAGCATTTT.

The chain combines TRBV11-3 with TRBJ1-3; 8 nucleotides align to TRBD1. The CDR3 loop spans 15 amino acids. Germline lookup yields CDR1 SGHNT and CDR2 YENEEA. V shed 3 bases, J shed 11 bases, and the junction held 12 bases outside the gene matches. The CDR3 DNA is TGTGCCAGCAGCTTGGGACAGGTTCCCCTCGGGGCCATATATTTT. This gives the protein CASSLGQVPLGAIYF.

The chain couples TRBV27 to TRBJ2-3; 12 positions agree with TRBD2. CDR3 length equals 15 residues. Trimming at V came to 2 bases and at J to 5 bases, leaving 2 bases not matched to a gene. CDR1 and CDR2 from the germline V gene are MNHEY and SMNVEV (reference sequence). The CDR3 DNA reads as TGTGCCAGCAGTTTACAACTAGCGGGGGGAGATACGCAGTATTTT. It is translated as CASSLQLAGGDTQYF.

The chain combines TRBV28 with TRBJ1-1, with 7 bases identical to TRBD1. CDR3 size: 11 residues. CDR1 MDHEN and CDR2 SYDVKM come from the germline V gene. The junction had 9 bases not matched to a gene; V was cut back by 8 bases and J by 12 bases. In DNA form, the CDR3 reads TGTGCCAGCTCAGTGGGACAGCGAACTTTCTTT. It specifies CASSVGQRTFF.

This sequence joins TRBV5-6 and TRBJ1-5; TRBD1 matches 7 bases. Trimming took 4 bases from V and 2 from J; bases not matched to a gene: 6. In germline, CDR1 is SGHDT, CDR2 YYEEEE. The CDR3 extends over 15 amino acids. CDR3 sequence reads: CASSIWDRRNQPQHF. The CDR3 nucleotides read TGTGCCAGCAGCATTTGGGACAGACGCAATCAGCCCCAGCATTTT.

V is TRBV6-5 and J is TRBJ1-2; D is uncertain. The CDR3 runs 15 residues. V shed 0 bases and J shed 0 bases, with 8 bases lying between them. The germline gives CDR1 MNHEY, CDR2 SVGAGI. For the CDR3, the DNA is TGTGCCAGCAGTTACTCGGCTGATACTAACTATGGCTACACCTTC. It is translated as CASSYSADTNYGYTF.